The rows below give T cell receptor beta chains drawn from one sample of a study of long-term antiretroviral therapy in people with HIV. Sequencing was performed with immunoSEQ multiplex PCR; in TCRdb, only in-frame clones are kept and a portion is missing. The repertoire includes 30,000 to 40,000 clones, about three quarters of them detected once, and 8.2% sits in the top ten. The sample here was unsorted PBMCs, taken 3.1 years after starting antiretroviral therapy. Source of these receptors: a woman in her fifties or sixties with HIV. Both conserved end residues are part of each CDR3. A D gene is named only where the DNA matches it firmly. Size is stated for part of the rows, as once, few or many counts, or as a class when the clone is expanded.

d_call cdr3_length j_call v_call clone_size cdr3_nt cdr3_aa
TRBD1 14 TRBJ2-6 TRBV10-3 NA TGTGCCATCCGGGACAGCTCTGGGGCCAACGTCCTGACTTTC CAIRDSSGANVLTF
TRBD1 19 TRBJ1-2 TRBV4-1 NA TGCGCCAGCAGCCTGAACGACGGGACAGGGGGCGCGGGCCACTATGGCTACACCTTC CASSLNDGTGGAGHYGYTF
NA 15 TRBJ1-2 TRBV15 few TGTGCCACCAGCAGAGAGGGGACACGGGCCTATGGCTACACCTTC CATSREGTRAYGYTF
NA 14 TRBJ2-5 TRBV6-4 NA TGTGCCAGCAGTGAGGTAAGGTTCGGGGAGACCCAGTACTTC CASSEVRFGETQYF
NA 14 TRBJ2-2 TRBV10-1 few TGCGCCAGCCAAGGCCAAGCGAACACCGGGGAGCTGTTTTTT CASQGQANTGELFF
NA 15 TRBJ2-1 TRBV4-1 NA TGCGCCAGCAGCCAAAGGGTCCCCTCCTACAATGAGCAGTTCTTC CASSQRVPSYNEQFF
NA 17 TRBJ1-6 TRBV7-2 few TGTGCCAGCAGCTCACGTTCCCCTTCGGGGGCTAGGTCACCCCTCCACTTT CASSSRSPSGARSPLHF
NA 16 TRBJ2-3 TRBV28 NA TGTGCCAGCCTCCCCCCCGGGACCCAAAAGGCAGATACGCAGTATTTT CASLPPGTQKADTQYF
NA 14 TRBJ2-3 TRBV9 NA TGTGCCAGCAGCCTATCACAGGCCACAGATACGCAGTATTTT CASSLSQATDTQYF
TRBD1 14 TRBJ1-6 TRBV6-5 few TGTGCCAGCAGGGGCGGGACAGGCCATTCACCCCTCCACTTT CASRGGTGHSPLHF
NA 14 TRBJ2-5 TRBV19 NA TGTGCCAGTGCCCTGACACGGGCTCAAGAGACCCAGTACTTC CASALTRAQETQYF
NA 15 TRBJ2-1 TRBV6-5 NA TGTGCCAGCAGTTACCGGGACACATTCTACAATGAGCAGTTCTTC CASSYRDTFYNEQFF
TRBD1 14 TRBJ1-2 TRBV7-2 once TGTGCCAGCAGCTTCCGCGACAGGGAAAATGGCTACACCTTC CASSFRDRENGYTF
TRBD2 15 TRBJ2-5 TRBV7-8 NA TGTGCCAGCAGCTACCGACTAGCGGGGGTAGAGACCCAGTACTTC CASSYRLAGVETQYF
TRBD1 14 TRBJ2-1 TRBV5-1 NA TGCGCCAGCAGCCTAGGGGGCTTGGACAATGAGCAGTTCTTC CASSLGGLDNEQFF
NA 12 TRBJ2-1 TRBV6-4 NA TGTGCCAGCAGTGCTGCGGGACCGTCGCGGTTCTTC CASSAAGPSRFF
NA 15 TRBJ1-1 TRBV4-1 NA TGCGCCAGCAGCCAACCGACGGAATTGAACACTGAAGCTTTCTTT CASSQPTELNTEAFF
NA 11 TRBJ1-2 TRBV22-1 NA TGTCAAGCGAGAAAGACCTATGGCTACACCTTC CQARKTYGYTF
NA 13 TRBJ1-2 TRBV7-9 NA TGTGCCAGCAGCTCTAGCAAGAACTATGGCTACACCTTC CASSSSKNYGYTF
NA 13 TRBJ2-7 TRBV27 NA TGTGCCTCGGGTGGGAGAGGAGCCTACGAGCAGTACTTC CASGGRGAYEQYF
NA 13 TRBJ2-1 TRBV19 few TGTGCCAGTAGCATACGCTCCTACAATGAGCAGTTCTTC CASSIRSYNEQFF
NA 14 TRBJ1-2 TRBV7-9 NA TGTGCCAGCAGCTTCGGGGGGTACGGGGGTGGCTACACCTTC CASSFGGYGGGYTF
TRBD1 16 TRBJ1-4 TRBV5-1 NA TGCGCCAGCAGCCCAGGACAGGAGGGGACAGATGAAAAACTGTTTTTT CASSPGQEGTDEKLFF
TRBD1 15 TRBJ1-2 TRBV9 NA TGTGCCAGCAGCGAGGAGAAGGACAGGGTCCATGGCTACACCTTC CASSEEKDRVHGYTF
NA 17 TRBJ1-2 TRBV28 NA TGTGCCAGCAGTTCTCTCGTAGGGGATCTGGACAACTATGGCTACACCTTC CASSSLVGDLDNYGYTF
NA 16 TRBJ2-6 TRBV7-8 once TGTGCCAGCAGCTTAGGCTCAGGGGCTGGGGCCAACGTCCTGACTTTC CASSLGSGAGANVLTF
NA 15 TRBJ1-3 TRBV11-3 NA TGTGCCAGCAGCTTAGGGGCGAACTCTGGAAACACCATATATTTT CASSLGANSGNTIYF
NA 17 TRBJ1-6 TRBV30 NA TGTGCCTGGAGTGCTCCCCGGGGGGACCAGCTTAATTCACCCCTCCACTTT CAWSAPRGDQLNSPLHF
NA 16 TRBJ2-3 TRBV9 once TGTGCCAGCAGCGTAGATGTAGGACAGAGCACAGATACGCAGTATTTT CASSVDVGQSTDTQYF
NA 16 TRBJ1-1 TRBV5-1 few TGCGCCAGCAGCTTGGCCGGGGAGGGCGTGGGCACTGAAGCTTTCTTT CASSLAGEGVGTEAFF
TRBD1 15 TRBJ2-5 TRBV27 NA TGTGCCAGCAGTCCGACCTGGACAGGGCGAGAGACCCAGTACTTC CASSPTWTGRETQYF
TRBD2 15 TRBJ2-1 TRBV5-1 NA TGCGCCAGCAGCTTGGGGACTAGCGGTAACAATGAGCAGTTCTTC CASSLGTSGNNEQFF
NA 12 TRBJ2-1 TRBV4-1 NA TGCGCCAGCAGCCAAGACAGGGCTGAGCAGTTCTTC CASSQDRAEQFF
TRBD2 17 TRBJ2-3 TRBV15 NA TGTGCCACCAGCAGAGCTGGTAGCGGGCCCAGGCCAGATACGCAGTATTTT CATSRAGSGPRPDTQYF
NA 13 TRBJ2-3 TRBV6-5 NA TGTGCCAGTGGGATGTCCCGCACAGATACGCAGTATTTT CASGMSRTDTQYF
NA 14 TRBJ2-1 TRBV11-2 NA TGTGCCAGCAGCCTAACGGCCGGTTACAATGAGCAGTTCTTC CASSLTAGYNEQFF
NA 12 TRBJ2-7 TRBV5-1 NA TGCGCCAGCAGCTGGAGCTCCTACGAGCAGTACTTC CASSWSSYEQYF
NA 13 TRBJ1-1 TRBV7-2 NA TGTGCCAGCAGCTTCGGACGGGACACTGAAGCTTTCTTT CASSFGRDTEAFF
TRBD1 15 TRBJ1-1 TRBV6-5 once TGTGCCAGCAGACAAAACCGGGACAGGGTGTCTGAAGCTTTCTTT CASRQNRDRVSEAFF
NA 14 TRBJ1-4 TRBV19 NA TGTGCAACCTGGTCCTCCTCGTTTAATGAAAAACTGTTTTTT CATWSSSFNEKLFF
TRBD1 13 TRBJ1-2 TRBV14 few TGTGCCAGCAGCCAGACAGGGGGCGCTGGCTACACCTTC CASSQTGGAGYTF